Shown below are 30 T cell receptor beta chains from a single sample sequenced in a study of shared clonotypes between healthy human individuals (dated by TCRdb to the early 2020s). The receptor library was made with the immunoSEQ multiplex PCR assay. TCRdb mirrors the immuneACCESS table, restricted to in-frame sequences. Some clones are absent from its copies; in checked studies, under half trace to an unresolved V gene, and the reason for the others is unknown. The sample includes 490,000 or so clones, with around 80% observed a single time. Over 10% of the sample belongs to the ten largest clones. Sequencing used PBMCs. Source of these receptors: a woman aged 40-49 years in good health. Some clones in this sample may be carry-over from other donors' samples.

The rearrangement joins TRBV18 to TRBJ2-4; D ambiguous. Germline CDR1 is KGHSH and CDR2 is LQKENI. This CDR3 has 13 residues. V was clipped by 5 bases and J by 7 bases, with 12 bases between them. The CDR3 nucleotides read TGTGCCAGCTCAGATCCGATTATGAACATTCAGTACTTC. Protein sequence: CASSDPIMNIQYF.

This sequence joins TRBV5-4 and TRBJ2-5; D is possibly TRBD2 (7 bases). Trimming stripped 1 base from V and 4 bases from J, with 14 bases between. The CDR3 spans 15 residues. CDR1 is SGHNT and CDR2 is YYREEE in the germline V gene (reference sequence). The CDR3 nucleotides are TGTGCCAGCAGCTTGAGGTCCGGGGGGCGAGAGACCCAGTACTTC. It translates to CASSLRSGGRETQYF.

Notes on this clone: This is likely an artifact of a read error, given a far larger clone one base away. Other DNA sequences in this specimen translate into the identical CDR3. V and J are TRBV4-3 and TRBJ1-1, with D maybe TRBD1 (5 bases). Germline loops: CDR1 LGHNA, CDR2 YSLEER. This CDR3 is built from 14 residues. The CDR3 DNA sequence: TGCGCTAGCAGCCTCACAGGTGGGAACACTGAAGCTTTCTTT. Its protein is CASSLTGGNTEAFF.

The CDR3 region has the DNA TGCGCCAGCAGCCAAGATCTACGCTATAATAGCAATCAGCCCCAGCATTTT. Its translation is CASSQDLRYNSNQPQHF. The rearrangement uses TRBV4-3 and TRBJ1-5, with D unclear. Germline lookup yields CDR1 LGHNA and CDR2 YSLEER. There are 17 residues in the CDR3. V lost 0 bases and J lost 0, with 12 bases in between.

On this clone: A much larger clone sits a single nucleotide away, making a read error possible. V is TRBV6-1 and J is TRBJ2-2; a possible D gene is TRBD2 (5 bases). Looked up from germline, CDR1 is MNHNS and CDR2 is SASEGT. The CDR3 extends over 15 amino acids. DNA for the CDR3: TGTGCCAGCAGTGAAGCGGGAACCAACACCGGGGAGCCGTTTTTT. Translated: CASSEAGTNTGEPFF.

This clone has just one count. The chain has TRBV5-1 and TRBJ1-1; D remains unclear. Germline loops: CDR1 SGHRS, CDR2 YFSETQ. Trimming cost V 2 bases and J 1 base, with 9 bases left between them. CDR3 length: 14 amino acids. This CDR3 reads CASSLHGGNTEAFF. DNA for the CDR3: TGCGCCAGCAGCTTACACGGCGGGAACACTGAAGCTTTCTTT.

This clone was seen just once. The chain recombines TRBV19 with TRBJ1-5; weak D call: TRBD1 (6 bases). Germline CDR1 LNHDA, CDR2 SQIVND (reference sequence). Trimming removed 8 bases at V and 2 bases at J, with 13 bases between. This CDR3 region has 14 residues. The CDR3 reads CASWDTPRNQPQHF. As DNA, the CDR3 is TGTGCCAGTTGGGACACCCCCCGCAATCAGCCCCAGCATTTT.

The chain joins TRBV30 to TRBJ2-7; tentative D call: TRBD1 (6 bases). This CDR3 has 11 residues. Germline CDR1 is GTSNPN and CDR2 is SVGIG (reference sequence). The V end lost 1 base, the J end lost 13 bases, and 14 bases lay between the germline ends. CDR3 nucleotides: TGTGCCTGGAGTGCTCCCGGGACACCATACTTC. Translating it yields CAWSAPGTPYF. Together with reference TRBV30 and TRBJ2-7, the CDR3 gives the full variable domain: SQTIHQWPATLVQPVGSPLSLECTVEGTSNPNLYWYRQAAGRGLQLLFYSVGIGQISSEVPQNLSASRPQDRQFILSSKKLLLSDSGFYLCAWSAPGTPYFGPGTRLTVT.

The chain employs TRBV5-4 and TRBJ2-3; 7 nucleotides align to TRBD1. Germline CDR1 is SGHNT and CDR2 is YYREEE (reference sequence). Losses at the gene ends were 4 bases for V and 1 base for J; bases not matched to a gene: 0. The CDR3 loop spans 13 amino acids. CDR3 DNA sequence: TGTGCCAGCAGCGACAGGGGCACAGATACGCAGTATTTT. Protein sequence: CASSDRGTDTQYF.

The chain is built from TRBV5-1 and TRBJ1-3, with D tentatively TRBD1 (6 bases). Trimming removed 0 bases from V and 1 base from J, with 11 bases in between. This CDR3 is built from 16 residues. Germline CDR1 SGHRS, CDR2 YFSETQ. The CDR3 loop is CASSLVGTKSGNTIYF. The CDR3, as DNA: TGCGCCAGCAGCTTGGTTGGGACAAAATCTGGAAACACCATATATTTT. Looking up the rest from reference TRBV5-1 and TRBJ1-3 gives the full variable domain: KAGVTQTPRYLIKTRGQQVTLSCSPISGHRSVSWYQQTPGQGLQFLFEYFSETQRNKGNFPGRFSGRQFSNSRSEMNVSTLELGDSALYLCASSLVGTKSGNTIYFGEGSWLTVV.

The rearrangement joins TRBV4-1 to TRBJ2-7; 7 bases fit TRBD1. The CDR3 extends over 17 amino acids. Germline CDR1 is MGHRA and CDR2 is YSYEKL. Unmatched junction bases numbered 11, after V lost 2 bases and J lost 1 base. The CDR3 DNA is TGCGCCAGCAGCCAACCCACTACGGGGACAGCTTCCTACGAGCAGTACTTC. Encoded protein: CASSQPTTGTASYEQYF.

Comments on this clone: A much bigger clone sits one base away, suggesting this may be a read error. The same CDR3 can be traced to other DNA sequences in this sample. The CDR3 loop reads CASSDTGFSYEQYF. Here the CDR3 DNA reads TGTGCCAGCAGTGATACGGGATTCTCCTACGAGCAGTACTTC. The rearrangement joins TRBV6-1 to TRBJ2-7; possibly TRBD2 for D (5 bases). V lost 3 bases and J lost 0, with 9 bases in between. Germline CDR1 is MNHNS and CDR2 is SASEGT. The CDR3 is made up of 14 amino acids.

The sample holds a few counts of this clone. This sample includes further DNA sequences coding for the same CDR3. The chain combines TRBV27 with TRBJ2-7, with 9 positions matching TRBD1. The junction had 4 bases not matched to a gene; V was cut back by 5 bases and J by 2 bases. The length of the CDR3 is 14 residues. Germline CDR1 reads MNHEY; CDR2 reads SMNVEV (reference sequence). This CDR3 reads CASSQGQGAYEQYF. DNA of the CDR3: TGTGCCAGCAGTCAGGGACAGGGAGCCTACGAGCAGTACTTC.

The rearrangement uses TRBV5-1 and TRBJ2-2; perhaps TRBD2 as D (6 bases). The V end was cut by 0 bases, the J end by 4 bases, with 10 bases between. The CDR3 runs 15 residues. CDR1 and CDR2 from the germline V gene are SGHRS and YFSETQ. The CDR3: CASSLAGSGTGELFF. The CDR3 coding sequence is TGCGCCAGCAGCTTGGCCGGGAGTGGCACCGGGGAGCTGTTTTTT.

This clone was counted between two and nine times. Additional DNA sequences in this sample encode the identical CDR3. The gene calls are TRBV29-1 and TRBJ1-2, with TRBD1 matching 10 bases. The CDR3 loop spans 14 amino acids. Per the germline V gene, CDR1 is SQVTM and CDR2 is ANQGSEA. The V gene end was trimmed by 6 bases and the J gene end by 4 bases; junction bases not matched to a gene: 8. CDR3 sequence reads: CSVAPTGGIYGYTF. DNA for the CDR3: TGCAGCGTCGCTCCGACAGGGGGCATCTATGGCTACACCTTC. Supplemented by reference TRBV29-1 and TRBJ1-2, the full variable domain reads SAVISQKPSRDICQRGTSLTIQCQVDSQVTMMFWYRQQPGQSLTLIATANQGSEATYESGFVIDKFPISRPNLTFSTLTVSNMSPEDSSIYLCSVAPTGGIYGYTFGSGTRLTVV.

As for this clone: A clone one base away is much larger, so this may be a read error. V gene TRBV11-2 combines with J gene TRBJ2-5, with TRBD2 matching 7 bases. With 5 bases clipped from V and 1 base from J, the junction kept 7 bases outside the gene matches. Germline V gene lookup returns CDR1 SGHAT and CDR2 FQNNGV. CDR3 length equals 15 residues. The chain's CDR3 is CASSRGERTQETQYF. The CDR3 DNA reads TGTGCCAGCAGCCGGGGGGAGCGGACCCAAGAGACCCAGTACTTC.

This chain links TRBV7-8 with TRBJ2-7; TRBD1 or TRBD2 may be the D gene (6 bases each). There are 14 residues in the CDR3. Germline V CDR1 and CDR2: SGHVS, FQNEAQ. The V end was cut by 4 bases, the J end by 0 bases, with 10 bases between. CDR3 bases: TGTGCCAGCAGCTCGAGGGGGGACTCCTACGAGCAGTACTTC. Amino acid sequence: CASSSRGDSYEQYF.

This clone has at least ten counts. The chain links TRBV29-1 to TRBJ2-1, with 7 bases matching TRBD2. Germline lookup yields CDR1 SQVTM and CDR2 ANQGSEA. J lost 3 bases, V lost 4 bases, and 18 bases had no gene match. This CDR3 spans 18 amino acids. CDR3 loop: CSVGTRAGAILIYNEQFF. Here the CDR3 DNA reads TGCAGCGTTGGGACCCGTGCGGGAGCCATCCTAATCTACAATGAGCAGTTCTTC.

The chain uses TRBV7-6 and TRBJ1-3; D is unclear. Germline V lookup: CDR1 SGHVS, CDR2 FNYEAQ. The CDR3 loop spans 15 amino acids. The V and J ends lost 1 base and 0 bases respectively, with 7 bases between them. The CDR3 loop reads CASSLGRNSGNTIYF. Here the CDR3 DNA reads TGTGCCAGCAGCTTAGGACGCAACTCTGGAAACACCATATATTTT.

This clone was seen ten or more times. The CDR3 nucleotides are TGTGCCAGCAGCTTAAAGACCCAGTACTTC. It is translated as CASSLKTQYF. The chain couples TRBV7-2 to TRBJ2-5; no clear D gene. Trimming took off 2 bases at V and 6 bases at J, with 1 base between the two ends. The germline V gene has CDR1 SGHTA and CDR2 FQGNSA. This CDR3 has 10 residues.

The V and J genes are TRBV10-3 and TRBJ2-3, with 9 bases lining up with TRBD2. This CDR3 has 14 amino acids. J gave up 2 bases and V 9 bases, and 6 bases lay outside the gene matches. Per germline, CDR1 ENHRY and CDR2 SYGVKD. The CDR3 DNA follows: TGTGCCATTAGTAGCGGGAGTACCACAGATACGCAGTATTTT. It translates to CAISSGSTTDTQYF.

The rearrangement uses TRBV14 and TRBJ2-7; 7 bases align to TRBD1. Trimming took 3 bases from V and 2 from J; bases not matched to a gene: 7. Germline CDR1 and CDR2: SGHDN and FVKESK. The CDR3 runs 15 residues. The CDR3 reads CASSHPWDRPYEQYF. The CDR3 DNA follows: TGTGCCAGCAGCCACCCTTGGGACAGACCCTACGAGCAGTACTTC.

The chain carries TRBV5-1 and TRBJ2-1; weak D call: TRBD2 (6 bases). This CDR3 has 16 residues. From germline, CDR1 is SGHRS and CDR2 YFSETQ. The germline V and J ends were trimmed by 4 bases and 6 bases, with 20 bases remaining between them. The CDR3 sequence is CASSPLGGVGGNEQFF. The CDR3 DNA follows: TGCGCCAGCAGCCCCTTGGGAGGCGTGGGAGGCAATGAGCAGTTCTTC.

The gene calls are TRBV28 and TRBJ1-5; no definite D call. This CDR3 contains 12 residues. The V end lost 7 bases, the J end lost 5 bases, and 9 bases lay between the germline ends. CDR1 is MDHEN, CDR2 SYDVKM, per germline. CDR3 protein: CASNPPDQPQHF. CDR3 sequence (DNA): TGTGCCAGCAACCCCCCGGATCAGCCCCAGCATTTT.

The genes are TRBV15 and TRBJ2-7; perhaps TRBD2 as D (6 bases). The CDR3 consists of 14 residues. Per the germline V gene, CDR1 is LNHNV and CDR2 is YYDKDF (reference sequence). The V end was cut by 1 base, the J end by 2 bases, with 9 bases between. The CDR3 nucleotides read TGTGCCACCAGCAGAGCCCAGCGGGCCTACGAGCAGTACTTC. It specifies CATSRAQRAYEQYF.

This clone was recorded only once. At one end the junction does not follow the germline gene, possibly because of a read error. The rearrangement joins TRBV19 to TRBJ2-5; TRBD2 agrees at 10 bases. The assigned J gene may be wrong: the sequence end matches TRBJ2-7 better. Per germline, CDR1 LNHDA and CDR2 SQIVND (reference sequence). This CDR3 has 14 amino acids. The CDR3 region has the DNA TGTGCCGGTAGTCCTCAGCGGGAGGGTTACGAGCAGTACTTC. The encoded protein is CAGSPQREGYEQYF.

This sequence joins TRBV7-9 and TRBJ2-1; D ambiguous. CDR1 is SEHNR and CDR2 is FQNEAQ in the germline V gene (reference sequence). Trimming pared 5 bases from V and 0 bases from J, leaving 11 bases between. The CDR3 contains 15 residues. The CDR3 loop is CASSPMVPSYNEQFF. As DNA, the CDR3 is TGTGCCAGCAGCCCCATGGTACCCTCCTACAATGAGCAGTTCTTC.

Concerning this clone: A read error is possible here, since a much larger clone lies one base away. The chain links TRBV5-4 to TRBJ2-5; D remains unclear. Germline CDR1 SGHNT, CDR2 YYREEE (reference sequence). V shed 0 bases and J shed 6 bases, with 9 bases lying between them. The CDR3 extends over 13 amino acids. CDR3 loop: CASSLETEKTQYF. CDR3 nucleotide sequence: TGTGCCAGCAGCTTGGAAACGGAGAAGACCCAGTACTTC.

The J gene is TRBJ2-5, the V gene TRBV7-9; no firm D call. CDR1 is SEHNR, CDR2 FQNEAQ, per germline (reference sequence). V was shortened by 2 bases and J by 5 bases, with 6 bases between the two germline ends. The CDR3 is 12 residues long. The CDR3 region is CASSLIGETQYF. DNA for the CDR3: TGTGCCAGCAGCTTAATTGGCGAGACCCAGTACTTC.

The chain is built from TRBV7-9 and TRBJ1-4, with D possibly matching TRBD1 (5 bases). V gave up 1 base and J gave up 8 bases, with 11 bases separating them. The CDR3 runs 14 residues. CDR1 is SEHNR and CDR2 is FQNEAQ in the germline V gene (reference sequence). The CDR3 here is CASSLVSRGEKLFF. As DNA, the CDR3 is TGTGCCAGCAGCTTAGTGAGCCGGGGCGAAAAACTGTTTTTT.